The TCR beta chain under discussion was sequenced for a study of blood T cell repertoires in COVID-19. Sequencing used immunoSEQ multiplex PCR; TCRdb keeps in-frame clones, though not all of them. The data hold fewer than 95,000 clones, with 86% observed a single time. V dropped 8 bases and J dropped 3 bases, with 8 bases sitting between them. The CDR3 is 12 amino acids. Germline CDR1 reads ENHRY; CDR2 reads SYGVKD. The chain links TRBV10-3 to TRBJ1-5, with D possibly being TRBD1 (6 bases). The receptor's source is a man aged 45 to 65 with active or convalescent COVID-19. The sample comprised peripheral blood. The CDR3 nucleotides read TGTGCCATCGGGACAAACAATCAGCCCCAGCATTTT. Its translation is CAIGTNNQPQHF.